This T cell receptor beta chain was documented in a study of shared clonotypes between healthy human individuals. Cells designated naive CD8 were CD45RO-negative and were positively selected for CCR7, with terminally differentiated effector memory CD45RA+ cells excluded. Participating donors were healthy, HIV-negative adults free of recent acute infections or vaccinations. The assay was immunoSEQ multiplex PCR, and TCRdb's table has in-frame clones only and misses some. The data hold more than 2 million clones, with about 95% observed a single time. The CDR3 runs 14 residues. V was clipped by 2 bases and J by 9 bases, with 14 bases between them. Germline CDR1 LGHNA, CDR2 YSLEER.

The chain recombines TRBV4-3 with TRBJ2-1; D perhaps matches TRBD2 (5 bases). Sequenced: naive CD8+ T cells sorted from blood. This clonotype was sampled from a man between 18 and 29 years old in good health. CDR3 DNA: TGCGCCAGCAGCCAATCCGAACTAGTCGCTGAGCAGTTCTTC. It translates to CASSQSELVAEQFF.